This T cell receptor beta chain was captured in a study of blood T cell repertoires in COVID-19. Study overall: PBMCs, B-cell-depleted T cells, or T cells were the source of the cDNA or gDNA that made up the material.

V gave up 3 bases and J gave up 6 bases, with 12 bases separating them. Germline loops: CDR1 SEHNR, CDR2 FQNEAQ (reference sequence). CDR3 length equals 13 residues. Only in-frame clones appear in the TCRdb table, and some are missing; sequencing was by immunoSEQ multiplex PCR. This sample has fewer than 450,000 clones; approximately 85% occur once, and the top ten carry approximately 2.1%. The chain carries TRBV7-9 and TRBJ2-7; D possibly corresponds to TRBD2 (7 bases). The TCR comes from a woman between 40 and 55 years old with acute COVID-19. Sequencing was carried out using PBMCs or T cells enriched from blood (not recorded which). The CDR3 loop reads CASSFSGGPEQYF. In nucleotides, the CDR3 is TGTGCCAGCAGCTTCTCCGGGGGGCCCGAGCAGTACTTC. Variable domain in full (rest from reference TRBV7-9 and TRBJ2-7): DTGVSQNPRHKITKRGQNVTFRCDPISEHNRLYWYRQTLGQGPEFLTYFQNEAQLEKSRLLSDRFSAERPKGSFSTLEIQRTEQGDSAMYLCASSFSGGPEQYFGPGTRLTVT.